This TCR beta chain appears in the sequencing data of a study of neurological immune-mediated disorders. Study outcomes and limitations: It was HTLV-1-associated myelopathy that showed the most TCR clonal expansion, while multiple sclerosis showed the least, falling below healthy controls.

This clonotype was observed many times. The antigen remains unidentified. The sample's time point: technical triplicate 1. The germline V gene has CDR1 MNHEY and CDR2 SVGAGI. V gave up 0 bases and J gave up 3 bases; unmatched junction bases: 3. The CDR3 consists of 15 residues. 5'RACE with 10-nucleotide random UMIs produced the cDNA. MiXCR, applied by TCRdb to the 5' RACE reads, yields one record per CDR3 protein. The sample has about 38,000 distinct CDR3 sequences; around 10% are singletons. Sequenced input: PBMCs. V and J are TRBV6-5 and TRBJ1-1; 8 bases line up with TRBD1. The receptor was isolated from a man between 60 and 75 years old with HTLV-1-associated myelopathy (HAM/TSP). CDR3 coding DNA: TGTGCCAGCAGTTACTCGATGACAGGGGACACTGAAGCTTTCTTT. This gives the protein CASSYSMTGDTEAFF.